This T cell receptor beta chain was found in a study of cytotoxic CD8 clonotypes in ibrutinib-treated CLL listed by TCRdb under 2021. Looking at the study overall: The cohort was composed of 11 relapsed/refractory and about 15 treatment-naive patients; IGHV unmutated status was identified in some 17 patients. Responses were partial in about 25 patients and complete in 2; after median 68 months follow-up, around 14 stayed in remission and some twelve progressed. Response samples were obtained after a median of approximately eleven months of treatment, with a range of roughly 6 to 40 months. On average, each sample yielded 250,000 to 300,000 productive templates and tens of thousands of productive rearrangements. Of the approximately 87 people in the trial, 26 had longitudinal samples available. Cryopreserved peripheral blood mononuclear cells were obtained prior to treatment, at the time of response, and at either disease progression or sustained remission. Patients were still on ibrutinib when every remission and progressive disease sample was collected.

This clone showed up just a few times. What antigen it recognizes has not been identified. Per-base quality was not reported, and no clone a single base away is much larger than it. Results the study describes overall, beyond this receptor: An increase in clonality was observed at ibrutinib response, with clonality remaining stable during sustained remission and falling back toward baseline at progression. Public clonotypes were rare and either shrank or stayed stable during treatment, and the rise in clonality at ibrutinib response reflected expansion of private clonotypes. Lymph node repertoires were not examined, and the timing of sampling was not matched between patients in sustained remission and those whose disease progressed. At baseline, clonality was higher than in age-matched healthy donors and showed a strong correlation with circulating CD8+ T-cell counts.

For TCR beta library preparation, about 2 micrograms of genomic DNA were isolated from cryopreserved PBMCs. Longitudinal blood samples from CLL patients on ibrutinib monotherapy underwent high-throughput TCR beta sequencing. The patients were enrolled in a single-center, open-label phase 2 trial of ibrutinib monotherapy. On a MiSeq, deep resolution sequencing aimed for a depth between 1 in 1 million and 1 in 200,000 T cells, with each clonotype covered approximately 9.2x on average. The immunoSEQ hsTCRB Kit was used to generate the TCR beta libraries. Under the source paper's analysis protocol: ImmunoSEQ Data Assistant and ImmunoSEQ Analyzer were used for data analysis, and V, D and J genes were assigned according to IMGT definitions. Clonality, which ranges from 0 to 1, was calculated as one minus the normalized Shannon entropy of productive rearrangement frequencies. Only overrepresented clonotypes making up at least 0.05% of each patient's repertoire were included in the public clonotype analysis. Repertoires from more than ten age-matched healthy donors in immuneACCESS were used as clonality controls. As stored in TCRdb, this immuneACCESS dataset retains in-frame rearrangements with V and J assigned. A fraction of the clones does not appear; measured against another copy, unresolved V genes explain less than half of the discrepancy, and the remainder lacks a known reason. D and trimming were read from the DNA, whereas the V and J calls and clone size are those reported in that table. A total of 300,000 to 400,000 clones appear in this sample, 67% of them only once. The top ten clonotypes cover roughly 6% of the sample.

The trim is 3 bases for V and 1 base for J, with a gap of 7 bases between the germline ends. The CDR3, cysteine through phenylalanine, is 13 amino acids long. Just the 39-base CDR3 DNA is kept, in frame starting at base 1. From a lookup of the germline V gene (reference sequence), CDR1 and CDR2 are MNHEY and SMNVEV. The source material was PBMCs, sampled after 36 months of ibrutinib treatment. The sequence is built from TRBV27 and TRBJ2-7, with the D gene too uncertain to name. The clonotype originates from a human donor with chronic lymphocytic leukemia. Here the CDR3 is given as CASSLAASYEQYF. In nucleotides, the sequence is TGTGCCAGCAGTTTGGCAGCTTCCTACGAGCAGTACTTC.